The present TCR beta chain was sequenced within a study of T cells after yellow fever vaccination. TCRdb redid the calling of the 5' RACE reads with MiXCR, one entry per CDR3 protein. The sample carries 100,000 to 150,000 distinct CDR3 sequences, about 16% recorded once. Remarks on this clonotype: Its target is unknown.

Study-level results: It was the secondary response that reached its peak faster, day 5 versus 15, but it was weaker. From the bulk population, abundant clonotypes could contaminate and appear within FACS-sorted repertoires.

Sequences were derived from CD8+ T cells sorted from PBMCs, sampled 5 days after the yellow fever booster vaccination. The receptor was isolated from a man aged 18-30 years who received the YFV17D yellow fever vaccine.

CDR3 loop: CASSQSPFYEQYF. The CDR3 DNA sequence: TGTGCCAGCAGCCAATCCCCGTTCTACGAGCAGTACTTC. The chain is built from TRBV16 and TRBJ2-7; no reliable D call. Germline V gene lookup returns CDR1 KGHSY and CDR2 FQNENV. The CDR3 has 13 residues. Trimming pared 0 bases from V and 3 bases from J, leaving 6 bases between.